This paragraph reports one T cell receptor beta chain. Using immunoSEQ multiplex PCR, the repertoire was profiled, and TCRdb retains in-frame clones only, with some absent. The sample lists about 180,000 clones, roughly 83% occurring once. V lost 3 bases to trimming and J lost 4 bases, with 10 bases between them. Germline CDR1 LGHDT, CDR2 YNNKEL (reference sequence). The CDR3 extends over 14 amino acids. The data stem from a study of blood T cell repertoires in COVID-19. Study-wide context: Samples came from the United States, Italy and Spain, spanning acute and convalescent COVID-19. T cells, B-cell-depleted T cells, or PBMCs supplied cDNA or gDNA.

The sequenced material came from peripheral blood. The TCR sequence derives from a human donor in a cohort sampled during active COVID-19. The chain uses TRBV3-1 (or the pseudogene TRBV3-2) and TRBJ1-5; D remains ambiguous. The CDR3 region is CASSQGVKNQPQHF. CDR3 in DNA: TGTGCCAGCAGCCAGGGAGTAAAGAATCAGCCCCAGCATTTT.